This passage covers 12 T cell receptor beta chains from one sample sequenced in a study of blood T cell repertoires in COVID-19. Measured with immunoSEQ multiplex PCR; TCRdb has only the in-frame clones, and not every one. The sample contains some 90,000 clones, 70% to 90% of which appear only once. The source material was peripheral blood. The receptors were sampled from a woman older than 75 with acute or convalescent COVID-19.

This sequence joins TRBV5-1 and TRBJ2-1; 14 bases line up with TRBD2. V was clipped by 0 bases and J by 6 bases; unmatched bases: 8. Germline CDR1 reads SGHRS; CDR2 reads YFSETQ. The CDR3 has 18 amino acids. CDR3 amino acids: CASSLVGLAGVLGNEQFF. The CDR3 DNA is TGCGCCAGCAGCTTGGTGGGACTAGCGGGGGTCCTGGGCAATGAGCAGTTCTTC.

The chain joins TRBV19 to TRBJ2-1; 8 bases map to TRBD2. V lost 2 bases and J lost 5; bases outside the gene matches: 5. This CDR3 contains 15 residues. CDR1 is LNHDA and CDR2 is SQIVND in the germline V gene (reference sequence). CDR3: CASSITGGRNNEQFF. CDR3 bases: TGTGCCAGTAGTATAACGGGGGGGAGAAACAATGAGCAGTTCTTC.

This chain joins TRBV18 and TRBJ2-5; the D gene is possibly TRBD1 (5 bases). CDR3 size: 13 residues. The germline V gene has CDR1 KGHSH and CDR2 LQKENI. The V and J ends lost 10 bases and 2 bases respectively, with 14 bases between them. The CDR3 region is CATASRGQETQYF. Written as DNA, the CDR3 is TGTGCCACCGCTTCTAGGGGACAAGAGACCCAGTACTTC.

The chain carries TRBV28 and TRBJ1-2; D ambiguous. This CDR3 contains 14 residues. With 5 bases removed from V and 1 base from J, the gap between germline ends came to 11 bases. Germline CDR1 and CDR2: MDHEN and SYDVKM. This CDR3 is CASSRTGVNYGYTF. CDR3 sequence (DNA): TGTGCCAGCAGTCGAACGGGTGTTAACTATGGCTACACCTTC.

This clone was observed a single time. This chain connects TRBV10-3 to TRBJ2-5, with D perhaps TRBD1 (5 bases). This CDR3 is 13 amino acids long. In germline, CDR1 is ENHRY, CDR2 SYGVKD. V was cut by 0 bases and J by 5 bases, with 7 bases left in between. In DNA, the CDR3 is TGTGCCATCAGTGAGTCGACAGTCGAGACCCAGTACTTC. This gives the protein CAISESTVETQYF.

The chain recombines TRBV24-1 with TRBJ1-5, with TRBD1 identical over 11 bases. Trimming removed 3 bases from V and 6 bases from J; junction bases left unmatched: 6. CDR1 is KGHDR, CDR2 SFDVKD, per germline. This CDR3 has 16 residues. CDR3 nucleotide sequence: TGTGCCACCAGTGATGCGGGACAGGGGGACGGTCAGCCCCAGCATTTT. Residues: CATSDAGQGDGQPQHF.

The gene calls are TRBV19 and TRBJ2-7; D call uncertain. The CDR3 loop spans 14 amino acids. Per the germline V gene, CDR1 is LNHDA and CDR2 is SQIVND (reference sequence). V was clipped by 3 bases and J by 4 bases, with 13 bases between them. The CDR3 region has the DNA TGTGCCAGTAGTATCAGACTGATTGATTACGAGCAGTACTTC. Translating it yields CASSIRLIDYEQYF.

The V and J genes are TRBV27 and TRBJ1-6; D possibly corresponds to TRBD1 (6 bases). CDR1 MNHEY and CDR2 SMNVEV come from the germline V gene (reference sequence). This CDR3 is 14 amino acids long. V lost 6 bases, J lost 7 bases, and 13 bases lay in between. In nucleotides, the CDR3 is TGTGCCAGCAGCCGGGACAACGCGAATTCACCCCTCCACTTT. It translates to CASSRDNANSPLHF.

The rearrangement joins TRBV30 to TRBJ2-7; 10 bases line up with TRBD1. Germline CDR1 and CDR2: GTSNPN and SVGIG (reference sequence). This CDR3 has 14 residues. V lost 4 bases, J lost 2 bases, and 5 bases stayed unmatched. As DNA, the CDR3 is TGTGCCTGGAACAGGGACAGGGGTCCCTACGAGCAGTACTTC. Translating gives CAWNRDRGPYEQYF.

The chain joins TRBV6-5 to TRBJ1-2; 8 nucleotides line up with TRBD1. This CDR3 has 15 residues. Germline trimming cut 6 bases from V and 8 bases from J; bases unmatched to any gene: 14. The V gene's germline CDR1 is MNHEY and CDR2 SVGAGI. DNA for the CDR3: TGTGCCAGCAGAGGCGACAGGGGACGCAAGAGGGGCTACACCTTC. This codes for CASRGDRGRKRGYTF.

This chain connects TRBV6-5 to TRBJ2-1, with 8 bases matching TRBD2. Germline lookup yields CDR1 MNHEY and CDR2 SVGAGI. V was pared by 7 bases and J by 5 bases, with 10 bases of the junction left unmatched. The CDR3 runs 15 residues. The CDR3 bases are TGTGCCAGCACCCCCCGGCGGGGGGTACACAATGAGCAGTTCTTC. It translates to CASTPRRGVHNEQFF.

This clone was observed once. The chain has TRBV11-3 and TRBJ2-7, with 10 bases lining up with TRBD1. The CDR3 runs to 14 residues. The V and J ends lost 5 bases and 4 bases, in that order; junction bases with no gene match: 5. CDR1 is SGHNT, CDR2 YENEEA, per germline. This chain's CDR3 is CASSLRDRGYEQYF. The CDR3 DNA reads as TGTGCCAGCAGCCTGAGGGACAGGGGATACGAGCAGTACTTC.